These 15 T cell receptor beta chains were sequenced from one sample in a study of PD-1 blockade in mismatch repair-deficient tumors. Clones were sequenced by immunoSEQ multiplex PCR, and TCRdb holds only the in-frame ones, with some missing. The data hold under 20,000 clones, with 84% observed a single time. Sequenced here: PBMCs, sampled 4 weeks after starting pembrolizumab. The receptors here all came from an adult with mismatch repair-deficient cancer.

The chain is built from TRBV27 and TRBJ2-7, with 10 nucleotides matching TRBD2. CDR1 MNHEY and CDR2 SMNVEV come from the germline V gene (reference sequence). This CDR3 is 14 amino acids long. Losses at the gene ends were 7 bases for V and 0 bases for J; bases not matched to a gene: 3. In DNA form, the CDR3 reads TGTGCCAGCAATAGCGGGAGGAGCTCCTACGAGCAGTACTTC. It translates to CASNSGRSSYEQYF.

The chain combines TRBV29-1 with TRBJ2-2; 8 nucleotides agree with TRBD2. Germline values: CDR1 SQVTM, CDR2 ANQGSEA. This CDR3 comprises 18 residues. V shed 0 bases and J 0 bases; nucleotides not matched to a gene: 9. CDR3 sequence (DNA): TGCAGCGTTGAAGACCCACATAAAGCGGGAGCGAACACCGGGGAGCTGTTTTTT. Translated: CSVEDPHKAGANTGELFF.

V gene TRBV10-3 combines with J gene TRBJ1-2; 8 positions agree with TRBD1. The germline CDR1 and CDR2 sequences are ENHRY and SYGVKD. The junction had 0 bases not matched to a gene; V was cut back by 0 bases and J by 0 bases. The CDR3 consists of 15 residues. The CDR3 coding sequence is TGTGCCATCAGTGAGTCGGACAGGGCTAACTATGGCTACACCTTC. Translation gives CAISESDRANYGYTF.

V and J are TRBV5-8 and TRBJ2-3; 8 positions agree with TRBD2. The germline CDR1 and CDR2 sequences are SGHTS and YDEGEE. The CDR3 runs to 17 residues. V was pared by 3 bases and J by 4 bases, with 13 bases of the junction left unmatched. The CDR3 nucleotides read TGTGCCAGCAGCTCAATCGGGGGGGGCTGGGGCGCAGATACGCAGTATTTT. Amino acids: CASSSIGGGWGADTQYF.

This chain links TRBV27 with TRBJ1-2; no clear D gene. Germline CDR1 MNHEY, CDR2 SMNVEV (reference sequence). The CDR3 extends over 12 amino acids. V lost 4 bases to trimming and J lost 7 bases, with 10 bases between them. This CDR3 reads CASSSRLGGYTF. CDR3 nucleotide sequence: TGTGCCAGCAGTTCCAGGCTGGGTGGCTACACCTTC.

The chain couples TRBV28 to TRBJ1-6; weak D call: TRBD1 (6 bases). Germline V gives CDR1 MDHEN, CDR2 SYDVKM. V was trimmed by 1 base and J by 8 bases, leaving 12 bases between them. The CDR3 extends over 15 amino acids. The CDR3 is CASSLSDRRYSPLHF. The DNA of the CDR3 is TGTGCCAGCAGTTTATCGGACAGAAGGTATTCACCCCTCCACTTT. Using reference TRBV28 and TRBJ1-6 for the parts outside the CDR3, the full variable domain is DVKVTQSSRYLVKRTGEKVFLECVQDMDHENMFWYRQDPGLGLRLIYFSYDVKMKEKGDIPEGYSVSREKKERFSLILESASTNQTSMYLCASSLSDRRYSPLHFGNGTRLTVT.

This clone has just a few counts. The chain has TRBV9 and TRBJ2-7; D not certain. CDR1 is SGDLS and CDR2 is YYNGEE in the germline V gene. This CDR3 comprises 15 residues. The germline V and J ends were trimmed by 4 bases and 0 bases, with 14 bases remaining between them. The CDR3 sequence: CASSPRRAVSYEQYF. In DNA form, the CDR3 reads TGTGCCAGCAGCCCCCGTCGCGCGGTCTCCTACGAGCAGTACTTC.

The chain links TRBV19 to TRBJ2-7; 12 bases match TRBD2. The V and J ends lost 6 bases and 2 bases, in that order; junction bases with no gene match: 5. CDR1 LNHDA and CDR2 SQIVND come from the germline V gene (reference sequence). The CDR3 runs to 15 residues. The CDR3 loop is CASSSRTSGAYEQYF. Here the CDR3 DNA reads TGTGCCAGTAGCTCCCGGACTAGCGGGGCCTACGAGCAGTACTTC.

The rearrangement joins TRBV29-1 to TRBJ2-7, with 12 nucleotides matching TRBD1. Trimming removed 1 base from V and 5 bases from J; junction bases left unmatched: 3. CDR3 length: 14 amino acids. Germline lookup yields CDR1 SQVTM and CDR2 ANQGSEA. The CDR3 DNA sequence: TGCAGCGTTGAAGGGGGGACAGGGGGCAACGAGCAGTACTTC. It is translated as CSVEGGTGGNEQYF.

The CDR3 spells CASGSRTSGRRELFF. The CDR3 DNA reads TGTGCTAGTGGTTCCAGGACTAGCGGGAGGAGGGAGCTGTTTTTT. V and J are TRBV12-5 and TRBJ2-2; 14 bases align to TRBD2. The germline CDR1 and CDR2 sequences are LGHNT and FRNRAP. V shed 4 bases, J shed 9 bases, and the junction held 4 bases outside the gene matches. This CDR3 is 15 amino acids long. Supplemented by reference TRBV12-5 and TRBJ2-2, the full variable domain reads DARVTQTPRHKVTEMGQEVTMRCQPILGHNTVFWYRQTMMQGLELLAYFRNRAPLDDSGMPKDRFSAEMPDATLATLKIQPSEPRDSAVYFCASGSRTSGRRELFFGEGSRLTVL.

The V gene is TRBV5-1, the J gene TRBJ1-5, with unresolved D. The CDR3 has 13 amino acids. V was cut by 6 bases and J by 7 bases, with 14 bases left in between. The germline V gene has CDR1 SGHRS and CDR2 YFSETQ. CDR3 amino acids: CASIESTEQPQHF. The CDR3 DNA sequence: TGCGCCAGCATCGAATCCACAGAGCAGCCCCAGCATTTT.

This clone has a single count. The genes are TRBV7-3 and TRBJ1-1; TRBD1 matches at 8 bases. This CDR3 contains 13 residues. Germline V gene data show CDR1 as SGHTA and CDR2 as FQGTGA. Trimming cost V 6 bases and J 6 bases; bases outside gene matches: 6. The CDR3 DNA follows: TGTGCCAGCAGTCAGGGGGCGCTTTCTGAAGCTTTCTTT. This codes for CASSQGALSEAFF.

The chain links TRBV5-1 to TRBJ2-7; TRBD2 aligns across 10 bases. Per the germline V gene, CDR1 is SGHRS and CDR2 is YFSETQ. The CDR3 covers 15 residues. Trimming took 0 bases from V and 6 from J; bases not matched to a gene: 6. The CDR3 is CASSLAASGRGEQYF. CDR3 bases: TGCGCCAGCAGCTTGGCGGCTAGCGGGAGAGGCGAGCAGTACTTC.

This clone is a singleton in its sample. The chain links TRBV29-1 to TRBJ2-7; 7 nucleotides agree with TRBD1. Germline lookup yields CDR1 SQVTM and CDR2 ANQGSEA. The CDR3 is 13 amino acids. V lost 5 bases and J lost 1; bases outside the gene matches: 5. The CDR3 loop is CSVSGQFSYEQYF. The CDR3 bases are TGCAGCGTTTCGGGACAGTTTTCCTACGAGCAGTACTTC.

V usage is TRBV7-2 and J usage is TRBJ2-1, with 7 bases identical to TRBD2. The CDR3 spans 16 residues. Trimming took 5 bases from V and 7 from J; bases not matched to a gene: 14. Germline CDR1 is SGHTA and CDR2 is FQGNSA. The DNA for the CDR3 is TGTGCCAGCAGCCGACAACCGCGCAGGCGGGGGAATGAGCAGTTCTTC. Encoded protein: CASSRQPRRRGNEQFF.